The 25 T cell receptor beta chains listed next were all sequenced from one sample in a study of human T cells and chemical hapten exposure. TCRdb independently ran MiXCR on the RACE reads; one entry per CDR3 protein. Altogether nearly 350,000 distinct CDR3 sequences are present, 5.5% to 8% being singletons, with the ten largest covering 7.5% to 9%. Documented time point: patch test 1, 2 weeks after DPC sensitization. The treatment denotes: therapeutic diphenylcyclopropenone sensitization with weekly scalp DPC. The sequencing used whole blood, collected in connection with sensitization to the hapten diphenylcyclopropenone (DPC). Every receptor here comes from a woman under 30 with alopecia areata. Some clones in this sample may be carry-over from other donors' samples.

This clonotype appeared many times. The chain uses TRBV12-5 and TRBJ2-3; D may correspond to TRBD1 or TRBD2 (6 bases each). This CDR3 region has 14 residues. Germline assignment: CDR1 LGHNT and CDR2 FRNRAP. Trimming stripped 8 bases from V and 2 bases from J, with 14 bases between. Here the CDR3 DNA reads TGTGCTAGTCTCGGTGGGGGGCCCACAGATACGCAGTATTTT. As protein: CASLGGGPTDTQYF.

The V gene is TRBV4-2, the J gene TRBJ1-4, with D unresolved. Germline CDR1 LGHNA, CDR2 YNFKEQ. The V end was cut by 2 bases, the J end by 7 bases, with 11 bases between. The CDR3 totals 14 residues. This chain's CDR3 is CASSQLTEGEKLFF. CDR3 sequence (DNA): TGTGCCAGCAGCCAACTAACGGAGGGTGAAAAACTGTTTTTT.

This clonotype was seen a few times. The gene calls are TRBV2 and TRBJ1-1; D is perhaps TRBD1 (5 bases). Looked up from germline, CDR1 is SNHLY and CDR2 is FYNNEI. The CDR3 is 13 amino acids. V lost 5 bases and J lost 2, with 9 bases in between. Here the CDR3 DNA reads TGTGCCAGCAGTTTTGGGACCAACACTGAAGCTTTCTTT. Protein product: CASSFGTNTEAFF.

The table lists this clonotype with a few counts. The chain is built from TRBV4-1 and TRBJ1-4; 10 bases align to TRBD1. Germline lookup yields CDR1 MGHRA and CDR2 YSYEKL. V lost 6 bases to trimming and J lost 2 bases; unmatched junction nucleotides: 6. The CDR3 sequence is 16 residues long. CDR3 amino acids: CASSSDRGVTNEKLFF. For the CDR3, the DNA is TGCGCCAGCAGTTCGGACAGGGGGGTGACTAATGAAAAACTGTTTTTT.

The rearrangement links TRBV7-3 to TRBJ1-3; D uncertain. V was clipped by 5 bases and J by 0 bases, with 11 bases between them. Germline values: CDR1 SGHTA, CDR2 FQGTGA. This CDR3 is 15 amino acids long. CDR3 bases: TGTGCCAGCAGCCCGACGGGCGCCTCTGGAAACACCATATATTTT. It encodes CASSPTGASGNTIYF.

This clonotype was detected many times. The V gene is TRBV6-6, the J gene TRBJ2-5, with 8 bases identical to TRBD1. Unmatched junction bases numbered 4, after V lost 6 bases and J lost 4 bases. The CDR3 consists of 13 residues. Germline loops: CDR1 MNHNY, CDR2 SVGAGI (reference sequence). The CDR3 sequence is CASSRQGTETQYF. The CDR3 DNA follows: TGTGCCAGCAGCAGACAGGGGACAGAGACCCAGTACTTC.

In its sample, this clonotype was seen a few times. The chain is built from TRBV7-3 and TRBJ1-6; the D is unclear. Germline-derived CDR1 and CDR2 are SGHTA and FQGTGA. This CDR3 spans 15 amino acids. Trimming left V 2 bases short and J 6 bases short, with 11 bases between. The CDR3 bases are TGTGCCAGCAGCTTACGCCCACCTGCTAATTCACCCCTCCACTTT. Its protein is CASSLRPPANSPLHF.

This clonotype was picked up many times. The chain employs TRBV5-1 and TRBJ2-3; D may be TRBD1 or TRBD2 (5 bases each). This CDR3 region has 19 residues. Germline V gene data show CDR1 as SGHRS and CDR2 as YFSETQ. V was pared by 0 bases and J by 4 bases, with 24 bases between. CDR3 coding DNA: TGCGCCAGCAGCTTGGGAGGGGCTAGAGGGAGCTGGCATGCAGATACGCAGTATTTT. It yields the protein CASSLGGARGSWHADTQYF.

As regards this clonotype: A much larger clone is a single base away; this may be a read error. Since no conserved phenylalanine or tryptophan closes the CDR3, a read error is the likely cause. CDR3 DNA sequence: TGTGCCAGTAGTATAGTTGGACAACCGAACACCGGGGAGCTGTTTGTT. It specifies CASSIVGQPNTGELFV. The chain uses TRBV19 and TRBJ2-2, with D perhaps matching TRBD1 (5 bases). From germline, CDR1 is LNHDA and CDR2 SQIVND (reference sequence). The CDR3 loop spans 16 amino acids. Trimming removed 1 base at V and 0 bases at J, with 9 bases between.

At least ten counts were recorded for this clonotype. The chain employs TRBV10-3 and TRBJ1-2; tentatively, D is TRBD1 (6 bases). With 4 bases removed from V and 7 bases from J, the gap between germline ends came to 13 bases. The CDR3 length is 13 residues. CDR1 ENHRY and CDR2 SYGVKD come from the germline V gene. The CDR3: CAISAEGESGYTF. The CDR3 bases are TGTGCCATCAGTGCGGAGGGGGAGTCTGGCTACACCTTC.

This clonotype has only a few counts. This chain links TRBV12-3 or TRBV12-4 with TRBJ1-4; D remains unclear. The CDR3 is 13 amino acids. The germline V and J ends were trimmed by 0 bases and 16 bases, with 15 bases remaining between them. The DNA of the CDR3 is TGTGCCAGCAGTTTAGCTGTGGGCCTAGAGGCGTTTTTT. Its protein is CASSLAVGLEAFF.

Here the CDR3 reads CASSQDISFGDKTETQYF. The CDR3 nucleotides are TGTGCCAGCAGCCAAGATATCTCGTTCGGGGATAAGACAGAGACCCAGTACTTC. The chain recombines TRBV3-1 with TRBJ2-5; TRBD2 is a possible D gene (5 bases). The CDR3 has 18 amino acids. Germline V gene data show CDR1 as LGHDT and CDR2 as YNNKEL (reference sequence). The V and J ends lost 0 bases and 4 bases respectively, with 21 bases between them.

This clonotype came up many times. The J gene is TRBJ2-3, the V gene TRBV29-1, with TRBD1 matching 10 bases. The trim removed 4 bases at V and 0 bases at J, leaving 7 bases unmatched. Germline V CDR1 and CDR2: SQVTM, ANQGSEA. The CDR3 runs to 16 residues. Here the CDR3 reads CSVARQGAASTDTQYF. CDR3 in DNA: TGCAGCGTTGCTCGACAGGGGGCTGCTAGCACAGATACGCAGTATTTT.

The chain carries TRBV6-5 and TRBJ2-3; TRBD2 aligns across 10 bases. Germline-derived CDR1 and CDR2 are MNHEY and SVGAGI. This CDR3 has 14 amino acids. Unmatched junction bases numbered 4, after V lost 4 bases and J lost 6 bases. CDR3 loop: CASSFSTSGDTQYF. CDR3 DNA sequence: TGTGCCAGCAGTTTCTCGACTAGCGGGGATACGCAGTATTTT.

The CDR3 DNA follows: TGTGCCAGTAGTATGGAGGGCACAGATACGCAGTATTTT. Translation: CASSMEGTDTQYF. The chain carries TRBV19 and TRBJ2-3, with D possibly being TRBD2 (5 bases). Germline V gives CDR1 LNHDA, CDR2 SQIVND (reference sequence). There are 13 residues in the CDR3. The V and J ends lost 3 bases and 1 base respectively, with 5 bases between them.

The table lists this clonotype with many counts. The CDR3 DNA is TGCAGCGTTGGACCTCTGAACACTGAAGCTTTCTTT. Residues: CSVGPLNTEAFF. The chain employs TRBV29-1 and TRBJ1-1; D unclear. The CDR3 is 12 amino acids. V lost 4 bases, J lost 0 bases, and 6 bases lay in between. Germline V gene lookup returns CDR1 SQVTM and CDR2 ANQGSEA.

This clonotype was seen only a few times. This chain links TRBV12-3 or TRBV12-4 with TRBJ1-5; D is unresolved. The V end lost 5 bases, the J end lost 3 bases, and 14 bases lay between the germline ends. The CDR3 totals 15 residues. This CDR3 reads CASSPLGSANQPQHF. The CDR3 DNA is TGTGCCAGCAGTCCACTCGGGTCGGCCAATCAGCCCCAGCATTTT.

There are many counts of this clonotype. The rearrangement joins TRBV27 to TRBJ2-5; D assignment may be TRBD1 or TRBD2 (6 bases each). CDR3 length equals 14 residues. The germline gives CDR1 MNHEY, CDR2 SMNVEV (reference sequence). The V gene lost 5 bases and the J gene lost 3 bases, with 13 bases spanning the gap. The CDR3 DNA reads TGTGCCAGCAGTCTGGGGGGCTGGGAAGAGACCCAGTACTTC. Translating it yields CASSLGGWEETQYF.

This clonotype appeared a few times. The chain has TRBV14 and TRBJ2-7; D unresolved. CDR3 length: 14 residues. Germline CDR1 is SGHDN and CDR2 is FVKESK. V lost 3 bases and J 2 bases, leaving 11 bases between the germline ends. The CDR3 region has the DNA TGTGCCAGCAGCCAGAACCAGGTCGCCTACGAGCAGTACTTC. Residues: CASSQNQVAYEQYF.

This clonotype was found many times. The chain has TRBV4-3 and TRBJ1-1; perhaps TRBD1 as D (5 bases). Trimming removed 3 bases from V and 2 bases from J, with 13 bases in between. This CDR3 comprises 15 residues. Germline lookup yields CDR1 LGHNA and CDR2 YSLEER. As DNA, the CDR3 is TGCGCCAGCAGCCAGACCGCGGGGGATAACACTGAAGCTTTCTTT. It translates to CASSQTAGDNTEAFF.

This clonotype came up many times. The J gene is TRBJ1-2, the V gene TRBV12-3 or TRBV12-4, with D possibly TRBD1 on 6 matching bases. The V gene lost 1 base and the J gene lost 4 bases, with 13 bases spanning the gap. The CDR3 consists of 15 residues. CDR3 bases: TGTGCCAGCAGTTTAGTTCAGGGGCAGGTCTATGGCTACACCTTC. As protein: CASSLVQGQVYGYTF.

This clonotype was counted a few times. The chain recombines TRBV20-1 with TRBJ1-3; no definite D call. V lost 2 bases, J lost 0 bases, and 5 bases lay in between. The CDR3 is made up of 13 amino acids. Germline V gives CDR1 DFQATT, CDR2 SNEGSKA (reference sequence). CDR3 residues: CSARSVSGNTIYF. The CDR3 bases are TGCAGTGCTAGAAGTGTCTCTGGAAACACCATATATTTT.

This clonotype showed up just a few times. J is TRBJ2-7 and V is TRBV27; D is unclear. Germline values: CDR1 MNHEY, CDR2 SMNVEV (reference sequence). Trimming took off 3 bases at V and 2 bases at J, with 8 bases between the two ends. The CDR3 has 13 amino acids. CDR3: CASSFSPTYEQYF. The CDR3 nucleotides read TGTGCCAGCAGTTTCTCCCCGACCTACGAGCAGTACTTC.

This clonotype was seen only a few times. The J gene is TRBJ2-3, the V gene TRBV29-1; D gene uncertain. The V and J ends lost 5 bases and 0 bases respectively, with 9 bases between them. CDR3 length: 13 residues. CDR1 and CDR2 (germline): SQVTM, ANQGSEA. The CDR3 protein is CSVSIASTDTQYF. The CDR3 bases are TGCAGCGTTTCAATAGCTAGCACAGATACGCAGTATTTT.

In this sample, this clonotype turned up many times. This chain links TRBV4-3 with TRBJ1-2; D gene uncertain. CDR3 size: 15 residues. Germline CDR1 reads LGHNA; CDR2 reads YSLEER. The V gene lost 0 bases and the J gene lost 4 bases, with 12 bases spanning the gap. For the CDR3, the DNA is TGCGCCAGCAGCCAAGATCAAGTGGGGTCCTATGGCTACACCTTC. Its translation is CASSQDQVGSYGYTF.